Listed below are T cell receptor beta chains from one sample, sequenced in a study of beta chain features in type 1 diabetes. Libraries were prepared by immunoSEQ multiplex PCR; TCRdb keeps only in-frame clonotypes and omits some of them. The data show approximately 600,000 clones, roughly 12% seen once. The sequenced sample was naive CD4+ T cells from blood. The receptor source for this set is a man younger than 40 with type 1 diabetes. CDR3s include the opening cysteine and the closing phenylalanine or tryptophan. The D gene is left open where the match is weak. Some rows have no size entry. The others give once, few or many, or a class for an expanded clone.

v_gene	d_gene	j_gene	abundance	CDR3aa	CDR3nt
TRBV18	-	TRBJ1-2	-	CASSPPSGLINYGYTF	TGTGCCAGCTCACCACCTTCAGGACTTATTAACTATGGCTACACCTTC
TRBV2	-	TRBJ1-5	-	CASSETDSNQPQHF	TGTGCCAGCAGTGAAACCGACAGCAATCAGCCCCAGCATTTT
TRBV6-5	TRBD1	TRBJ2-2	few	CASTKGTVRTGELFF	TGTGCCAGCACCAAAGGGACAGTTCGCACCGGGGAGCTGTTTTTT
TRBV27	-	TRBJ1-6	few	CASSLSSPSGALHF	TGTGCCAGCAGTTTATCGTCCCCCTCAGGGGCCCTCCACTTT
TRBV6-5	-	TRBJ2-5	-	CASSSGRGRGETQYF	TGTGCCAGCAGTTCGGGCCGGGGAAGGGGAGAGACCCAGTACTTC
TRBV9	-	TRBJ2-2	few	CASRRTNTGELFF	TGTGCCAGCCGTAGAACGAACACCGGGGAGCTGTTTTTT
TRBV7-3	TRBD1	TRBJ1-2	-	CASSADRDYGYTF	TGTGCCAGCAGCGCGGACAGGGACTATGGCTACACCTTC
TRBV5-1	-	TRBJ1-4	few	CASSYASAGTNEKLFF	TGCGCCAGCAGCTACGCCTCCGCGGGAACTAATGAAAAACTGTTTTTT
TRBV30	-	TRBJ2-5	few	CAWNTEQETQYF	TGTGCCTGGAACACGGAACAAGAGACCCAGTACTTC
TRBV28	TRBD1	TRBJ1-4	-	CASSSPPGQTNEKLFF	TGTGCCAGCAGTTCACCACCGGGACAGACGAATGAAAAACTGTTTTTT
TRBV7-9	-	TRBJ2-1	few	CASSSSGQGSYNEQFF	TGTGCCAGCAGCTCATCCGGGCAAGGGTCCTACAATGAGCAGTTCTTC